This entry features one T cell receptor beta chain sequence. The record originates from a study of blood T cell repertoires in COVID-19. The ends lost 0 bases at V and 10 bases at J; junction bases unmatched: 10. There are 15 residues in the CDR3. CDR1 is GTSNPN, CDR2 SVGIG, per germline (reference sequence). TCRdb keeps only in-frame clones here, not all; method: immunoSEQ multiplex PCR. The sample records over 250,000 clones, 80% to 90% being singletons. Sequencing was carried out using peripheral blood. The chain is built from TRBV30 and TRBJ2-1, with 9 nucleotides matching TRBD2. The sequence was collected from a woman in her seventies with COVID-19, enrolled during active disease. This CDR3 is CAWSVRGLAGLEQFF. In nucleotides, the CDR3 is TGTGCCTGGAGTGTACGCGGTCTAGCGGGATTAGAGCAGTTCTTC.